A selection of T cell receptor beta chains follows, all from one sample in a study of T-cell memory formation after mild COVID-19. MiXCR, applied by TCRdb to the 5' RACE reads, yields one record per CDR3 protein. This sample has nearly 250,000 distinct CDR3 sequences, with approximately 15% found just once. The sample taken for sequencing was PBMCs or a T cell subset sorted from them (not recorded which). The source of these receptors is an adult woman who had mild COVID-19 (a few samples of this study predate the infection). Cell type and time point are not known. The CDR3 runs from the conserved cysteine through the conserved F or W. A D gene is named only where the DNA matches it firmly. Clone size is stated in some rows and not others, as once, few, many or a class when expanded.

cdr3_nt: TGCAGCGTGACAGACATGAACACTGAAGCTTTCTTT
cdr3_aa: CSVTDMNTEAFF
v_call: TRBV29-1
clone_size: -
cdr3_length: 12
j_call: TRBJ1-1
d_call: -

cdr3_nt: TGTGCCATCAGTGGGCCGACTAGCGGGGGGACCCCCTACAATGAGCAGTTCTTC
cdr3_aa: CAISGPTSGGTPYNEQFF
v_call: TRBV10-3
clone_size: -
cdr3_length: 18
j_call: TRBJ2-1
d_call: TRBD2

cdr3_nt: TGTGCCAGCAGTCAAGAACGACAGGGGGCCCACGAGCAGTACTTC
cdr3_aa: CASSQERQGAHEQYF
v_call: TRBV12-3/TRBV12-4
clone_size: few
cdr3_length: 15
j_call: TRBJ2-7
d_call: TRBD1

cdr3_nt: TGTGCCAGCAGCTTAGAGGGTCTAGCGGCAGATACGCAGTATTTT
cdr3_aa: CASSLEGLAADTQYF
v_call: TRBV7-3
clone_size: few
cdr3_length: 15
j_call: TRBJ2-3
d_call: TRBD2

cdr3_nt: TGTGCCACTGCCAGGGATGGGGGCAACACAGATACGCAGTATTTT
cdr3_aa: CATARDGGNTDTQYF
v_call: TRBV15
clone_size: -
cdr3_length: 15
j_call: TRBJ2-3
d_call: -

cdr3_nt: TGTGCCAGCAGGAGCGGGACAGTGAACACTGAAGCTTTCTTT
cdr3_aa: CASRSGTVNTEAFF
v_call: TRBV12-3/TRBV12-4
clone_size: -
cdr3_length: 14
j_call: TRBJ1-1
d_call: TRBD1

cdr3_nt: TGTGCCAGCAGTCCCGGACTAGCGGGGGGGCCCGGGGAGCTGTTTTTT
cdr3_aa: CASSPGLAGGPGELFF
v_call: TRBV6-2/TRBV6-3
clone_size: -
cdr3_length: 16
j_call: TRBJ2-2
d_call: TRBD2

cdr3_nt: TGTGCCAGCAGCGTACAGGGACCTGGGGCCAACGTCCTGACTTTC
cdr3_aa: CASSVQGPGANVLTF
v_call: TRBV6-1
clone_size: -
cdr3_length: 15
j_call: TRBJ2-6
d_call: -

cdr3_nt: TGTGCCAGCAGTGGGACTAGCGGGGGGGCGGGCAATGAGCAGTTCTTC
cdr3_aa: CASSGTSGGAGNEQFF
v_call: TRBV12-3/TRBV12-4
clone_size: many
cdr3_length: 16
j_call: TRBJ2-1
d_call: TRBD2

cdr3_nt: TGTGCCTGGAGTAGCAGGGCACCGTATGAGCAGTACTTC
cdr3_aa: CAWSSRAPYEQYF
v_call: TRBV30
clone_size: -
cdr3_length: 13
j_call: TRBJ2-7
d_call: -

cdr3_nt: TGCGCCAGCAGCCACCAGGCACTAGCGGGAACAGATACGCAGTATTTT
cdr3_aa: CASSHQALAGTDTQYF
v_call: TRBV4-3
clone_size: few
cdr3_length: 16
j_call: TRBJ2-3
d_call: TRBD2

cdr3_nt: TGTGCCAGCAGTCCTCGGATCGGGGGGCACGAGCAGTTCTTC
cdr3_aa: CASSPRIGGHEQFF
v_call: TRBV12-3/TRBV12-4
clone_size: many
cdr3_length: 14
j_call: TRBJ2-1
d_call: -

cdr3_nt: TGTGCCAGCAGTAGACTAGCGGGGGCCTACAATGAGCAGTTCTTC
cdr3_aa: CASSRLAGAYNEQFF
v_call: TRBV2
clone_size: -
cdr3_length: 15
j_call: TRBJ2-1
d_call: TRBD2

cdr3_nt: TGTGCCAGCAGCGCAGGGGGCGCGGTTGGAGTTAGGCAGTTCTTC
cdr3_aa: CASSAGGAVGVRQFF
v_call: TRBV12-3/TRBV12-4
clone_size: -
cdr3_length: 15
j_call: TRBJ2-1
d_call: TRBD1

cdr3_nt: TGCAGTGCTAGGGACCTCCCCTACGAGCAGTACTTC
cdr3_aa: CSARDLPYEQYF
v_call: TRBV20-1
clone_size: many
cdr3_length: 12
j_call: TRBJ2-7
d_call: -

cdr3_nt: TGTGCCAGCAAGGGACAGGGGTCCTACAATGAGCAGTTCTTC
cdr3_aa: CASKGQGSYNEQFF
v_call: TRBV6-1
clone_size: -
cdr3_length: 14
j_call: TRBJ2-1
d_call: TRBD1

cdr3_nt: TGTGCCATCAGCCCAGGGCACTGGGAGCAGTACTTC
cdr3_aa: CAISPGHWEQYF
v_call: TRBV10-3
clone_size: few
cdr3_length: 12
j_call: TRBJ2-7
d_call: -

cdr3_nt: TGCAGTGCTAGAGTCCCCAGACGACTAGCGGGGGCGAGGAATGAGCAGTTCTTC
cdr3_aa: CSARVPRRLAGARNEQFF
v_call: TRBV20-1
clone_size: -
cdr3_length: 18
j_call: TRBJ2-1
d_call: TRBD2

cdr3_nt: TGTGCCAGCAGTCGTACTCTCGGGGAGACCCAGTACTTC
cdr3_aa: CASSRTLGETQYF
v_call: TRBV7-9
clone_size: many
cdr3_length: 13
j_call: TRBJ2-5
d_call: -

cdr3_nt: TGCAGTGCTAGAGATCTAACAGGGGGCTCACCCCTCCACTTT
cdr3_aa: CSARDLTGGSPLHF
v_call: TRBV20-1
clone_size: -
cdr3_length: 14
j_call: TRBJ1-6
d_call: TRBD1

cdr3_nt: TGTGCCAGCAGCTGGGGACAAGGAAATCTCCTCTACGAGCAGTACTTC
cdr3_aa: CASSWGQGNLLYEQYF
v_call: TRBV7-9
clone_size: -
cdr3_length: 16
j_call: TRBJ2-7
d_call: -

cdr3_nt: TGTGCCAGCAGCCAACAGGGTTCGGAGACCCAGTACTTC
cdr3_aa: CASSQQGSETQYF
v_call: TRBV3-1
clone_size: few
cdr3_length: 13
j_call: TRBJ2-5
d_call: -

cdr3_nt: TGTGCCAGCAGTTCCCCAACAGGGATCACTGAAGCTTTCTTT
cdr3_aa: CASSSPTGITEAFF
v_call: TRBV6-5
clone_size: -
cdr3_length: 14
j_call: TRBJ1-1
d_call: -

cdr3_nt: TGTGCCAGCACCAGGACGGTTGAGCAGTTCTTC
cdr3_aa: CASTRTVEQFF
v_call: TRBV12-3/TRBV12-4
clone_size: -
cdr3_length: 11
j_call: TRBJ2-1
d_call: -

cdr3_nt: TGTGCCAGTAGTACCCCACCGGGGTTAGCCAAAAACATTCAGTACTTC
cdr3_aa: CASSTPPGLAKNIQYF
v_call: TRBV19
clone_size: few
cdr3_length: 16
j_call: TRBJ2-4
d_call: -

cdr3_nt: TGTGCCATCAGTACCGGGACAGTAAGAGGAACGGAGCAGTTCTTC
cdr3_aa: CAISTGTVRGTEQFF
v_call: TRBV10-3
clone_size: -
cdr3_length: 15
j_call: TRBJ2-1
d_call: TRBD1

cdr3_nt: TGTGCCAGCAGGGACCCCGGGGTCTCGGAGACCCAGTACTTC
cdr3_aa: CASRDPGVSETQYF
v_call: TRBV7-9
clone_size: few
cdr3_length: 14
j_call: TRBJ2-5
d_call: -

cdr3_nt: TGTGCCAGCAACTCCTTCTCTCGGGAGAGAGGATCCTACGAGCAGTACTTC
cdr3_aa: CASNSFSRERGSYEQYF
v_call: TRBV6-6
clone_size: -
cdr3_length: 17
j_call: TRBJ2-7
d_call: -

cdr3_nt: TGTGCCAGCAGCGAAGGAGGATCGGAGGGGAACACCGGGGAGCTGTTTTTT
cdr3_aa: CASSEGGSEGNTGELFF
v_call: TRBV11-2
clone_size: few
cdr3_length: 17
j_call: TRBJ2-2
d_call: -

cdr3_nt: TGTGCCAGCAGCCTAAACGGACAGGGGTTCTATGAGCAGTTCTTC
cdr3_aa: CASSLNGQGFYEQFF
v_call: TRBV7-2
clone_size: -
cdr3_length: 15
j_call: TRBJ2-1
d_call: TRBD1

cdr3_nt: TGTGCCAGCAGCTTAGAGCGCAATCAGCCCCAGCATTTT
cdr3_aa: CASSLERNQPQHF
v_call: TRBV7-8
clone_size: few
cdr3_length: 13
j_call: TRBJ1-5
d_call: -

cdr3_nt: TGCAGCGGCCTGCCCCGGGACAGGGCCCATGAGCAGTTCTTC
cdr3_aa: CSGLPRDRAHEQFF
v_call: TRBV29-1
clone_size: few
cdr3_length: 14
j_call: TRBJ2-1
d_call: TRBD1

cdr3_nt: TGTGCCAGCAGTTTAACGGGAGGGGACACCGGGGAGCTGTTTTTT
cdr3_aa: CASSLTGGDTGELFF
v_call: TRBV12-3/TRBV12-4
clone_size: few
cdr3_length: 15
j_call: TRBJ2-2
d_call: TRBD2

cdr3_nt: TGTGCTTTGGGACGGTACACAGATACGCAGTATTTT
cdr3_aa: CALGRYTDTQYF
v_call: TRBV30
clone_size: few
cdr3_length: 12
j_call: TRBJ2-3
d_call: -

cdr3_nt: TGTGCCAGCAGCCATGCGTACGAGCAGTACTTC
cdr3_aa: CASSHAYEQYF
v_call: TRBV7-9
clone_size: many
cdr3_length: 11
j_call: TRBJ2-7
d_call: -

cdr3_nt: TGTGCCAGCAGAAAAAGCGGGAGGGCCTACGAGCAGTACTTC
cdr3_aa: CASRKSGRAYEQYF
v_call: TRBV12-3/TRBV12-4
clone_size: few
cdr3_length: 14
j_call: TRBJ2-7
d_call: TRBD2

cdr3_nt: TGTGCCAGCAGCGTAGTGGGAGGCACCGGGGAGCTGTTTTTT
cdr3_aa: CASSVVGGTGELFF
v_call: TRBV9
clone_size: -
cdr3_length: 14
j_call: TRBJ2-2
d_call: -

cdr3_nt: TGTGCCAGCAGCTTGGAGGGGCCACTCAGTGGCTACACCTTC
cdr3_aa: CASSLEGPLSGYTF
v_call: TRBV5-6
clone_size: -
cdr3_length: 14
j_call: TRBJ1-2
d_call: -

cdr3_nt: TGTGCCAGCAGTTTCCGGGGCTATAACTATGGCTACACCTTC
cdr3_aa: CASSFRGYNYGYTF
v_call: TRBV27
clone_size: many
cdr3_length: 14
j_call: TRBJ1-2
d_call: -

cdr3_nt: TGTGCCATCAGTGAGTCGATAGGGACGCCGAGGACTGGAAACACCATATATTTT
cdr3_aa: CAISESIGTPRTGNTIYF
v_call: TRBV10-3
clone_size: many
cdr3_length: 18
j_call: TRBJ1-3
d_call: -

cdr3_nt: TGTGCCAGCTCCGAGAGGGAGGATGAGCAGTTCTTC
cdr3_aa: CASSEREDEQFF
v_call: TRBV18
clone_size: few
cdr3_length: 12
j_call: TRBJ2-1
d_call: -

cdr3_nt: TGTGCCAGCAGTCGGCGAGCTCAGGGGATTAGCAATCAGCCCCAGCATTTT
cdr3_aa: CASSRRAQGISNQPQHF
v_call: TRBV12-3/TRBV12-4
clone_size: few
cdr3_length: 17
j_call: TRBJ1-5
d_call: -

cdr3_nt: TGTGCCAGCACCGGTAATGGCCCCACAGATACGCAGTATTTT
cdr3_aa: CASTGNGPTDTQYF
v_call: TRBV12-3/TRBV12-4
clone_size: few
cdr3_length: 14
j_call: TRBJ2-3
d_call: -

cdr3_nt: TGTGCCAGCAGCCAAGCCGGCGGGATAGCGTACCCCTACGAGCAGTACTTC
cdr3_aa: CASSQAGGIAYPYEQYF
v_call: TRBV4-2
clone_size: few
cdr3_length: 17
j_call: TRBJ2-7
d_call: -

cdr3_nt: TGTGCCAGCGAGCGGTCTGGGGCCAACGTCCTGACTTTC
cdr3_aa: CASERSGANVLTF
v_call: TRBV5-4
clone_size: -
cdr3_length: 13
j_call: TRBJ2-6
d_call: -

cdr3_nt: TGTGCCAGCAGCACTAGGGCAGGCAATCAGCCCCAGCATTTT
cdr3_aa: CASSTRAGNQPQHF
v_call: TRBV7-2
clone_size: -
cdr3_length: 14
j_call: TRBJ1-5
d_call: -

cdr3_nt: TGTGCCAGCAGTTTATCTTTAGTTGGCGAGCAGTACTTC
cdr3_aa: CASSLSLVGEQYF
v_call: TRBV27
clone_size: few
cdr3_length: 13
j_call: TRBJ2-7
d_call: -

cdr3_nt: TGTGCCAGTAGTGGAGGGGGCCTCCAAGAGACCCAGTACTTC
cdr3_aa: CASSGGGLQETQYF
v_call: TRBV19
clone_size: -
cdr3_length: 14
j_call: TRBJ2-5
d_call: -

cdr3_nt: TGTGCCAGCAGAAAGCCCCTCACAGATACGCAGTATTTT
cdr3_aa: CASRKPLTDTQYF
v_call: TRBV11-2
clone_size: -
cdr3_length: 13
j_call: TRBJ2-3
d_call: -

cdr3_nt: TGTGCCAGCAGCTCAAGGACTAGCTCCTACAATGAGCAGTTCTTC
cdr3_aa: CASSSRTSSYNEQFF
v_call: TRBV11-3
clone_size: few
cdr3_length: 15
j_call: TRBJ2-1
d_call: TRBD2

cdr3_nt: TGCAGTGCTCAACCCCCCGGAGCCTTAAACTATGGCTACACCTTC
cdr3_aa: CSAQPPGALNYGYTF
v_call: TRBV20-1
clone_size: -
cdr3_length: 15
j_call: TRBJ1-2
d_call: -

cdr3_nt: TGTGCCAGCAGTTACTCCCCTAGATCCACAGATACGCAGTATTTT
cdr3_aa: CASSYSPRSTDTQYF
v_call: TRBV6-5
clone_size: -
cdr3_length: 15
j_call: TRBJ2-3
d_call: -

cdr3_nt: TGTGCCAGCAGCCAAGTGGGCGGGACCGGGGAGCTGTTTTTT
cdr3_aa: CASSQVGGTGELFF
v_call: TRBV3-1
clone_size: few
cdr3_length: 14
j_call: TRBJ2-2
d_call: -

cdr3_nt: TGCGCCAGCATGGAACAGGGGGTCCCAGATACGCAGTATTTT
cdr3_aa: CASMEQGVPDTQYF
v_call: TRBV5-1
clone_size: few
cdr3_length: 14
j_call: TRBJ2-3
d_call: TRBD1

cdr3_nt: TGTGCCAGCAGCGCAATCGGCTCTGGAAACACCATATATTTT
cdr3_aa: CASSAIGSGNTIYF
v_call: TRBV7-2
clone_size: few
cdr3_length: 14
j_call: TRBJ1-3
d_call: -

cdr3_nt: TGCAGTGCTACCGCCGGGACAGGGTTGCAGCCCCAGCATTTT
cdr3_aa: CSATAGTGLQPQHF
v_call: TRBV20-1
clone_size: few
cdr3_length: 14
j_call: TRBJ1-5
d_call: TRBD1

cdr3_nt: TGTGCCACCAGCAGCGGACTAGCGGTGGGAAAGACCCAGTACTTC
cdr3_aa: CATSSGLAVGKTQYF
v_call: TRBV15
clone_size: -
cdr3_length: 15
j_call: TRBJ2-5
d_call: TRBD2

cdr3_nt: TGTGCCAGCAGCCTTGGTGGATCTGGGGGGGCCACTGAAGCTTTCTTT
cdr3_aa: CASSLGGSGGATEAFF
v_call: TRBV5-4
clone_size: few
cdr3_length: 16
j_call: TRBJ1-1
d_call: -

cdr3_nt: TGTGCCAGCAGCTTAAGCGGGACAGGGAACACTGAAGCTTTCTTT
cdr3_aa: CASSLSGTGNTEAFF
v_call: TRBV11-3
clone_size: many
cdr3_length: 15
j_call: TRBJ1-1
d_call: TRBD1

cdr3_nt: TGTGCCAGCAGATTCGGGACAGTCCAAGAGACCCAGTACTTC
cdr3_aa: CASRFGTVQETQYF
v_call: TRBV6-6
clone_size: -
cdr3_length: 14
j_call: TRBJ2-5
d_call: TRBD1